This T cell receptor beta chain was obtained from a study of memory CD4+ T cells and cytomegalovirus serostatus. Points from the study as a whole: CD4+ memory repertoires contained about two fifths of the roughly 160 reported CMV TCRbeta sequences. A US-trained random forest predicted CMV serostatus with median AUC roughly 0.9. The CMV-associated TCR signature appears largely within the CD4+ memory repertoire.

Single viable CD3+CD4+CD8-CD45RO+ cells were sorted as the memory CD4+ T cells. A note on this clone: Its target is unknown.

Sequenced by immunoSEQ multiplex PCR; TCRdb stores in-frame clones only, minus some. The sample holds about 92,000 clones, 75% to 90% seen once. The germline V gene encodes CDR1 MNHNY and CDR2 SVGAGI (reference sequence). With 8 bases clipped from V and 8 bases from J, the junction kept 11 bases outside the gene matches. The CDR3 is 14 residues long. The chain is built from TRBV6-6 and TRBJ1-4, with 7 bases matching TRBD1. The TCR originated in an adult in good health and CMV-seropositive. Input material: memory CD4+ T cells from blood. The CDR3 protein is CASGDGTVTEKLFF. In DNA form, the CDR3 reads TGTGCCAGCGGTGACGGGACAGTAACCGAAAAACTGTTTTTT.